Following are 6 T cell receptor gamma chains from one sample sequenced in a study of gammadelta T cells in human blood. With CATT, TCRdb re-called clones from the RT-PCR reads. The top ten hold just over 50% of the sample, which has 200 or so gamma-chain clones, 3% seen once. The specimen was Vgamma9Vdelta2 gamma-delta T cells from fetal blood. These receptors were collected from a human fetus.

This clone is large. A much larger clone lies a single base off, so this may be a read error. Additional DNA sequences in this sample encode the identical CDR3. The chain is built from TRGV9 and TRGJP. Germline values: CDR1 GITISATS, CDR2 ISYDGTV (reference sequence). The CDR3 runs to 16 residues. V gave up 0 bases and J gave up 7 bases; unmatched junction bases: 3. CDR3 sequence reads: CALWEVHELGKKIKVF. The CDR3 DNA follows: TGTGCCTTGTGGGAGGTGCATGAGTTGGGCAAAAAAATCAAGGTATTT.

Details on this clone: The protein in TCRdb stems from a much larger clone and differs at residue 9 from this DNA's translation, likely a read error; here the protein is translated from the DNA. The rearrangement uses TRGV9 and TRGJP. This CDR3 comprises 16 residues. Germline V gene sequence: CDR1 GITISATS, CDR2 ISYDGTV (reference sequence). CDR3 region: CALWEVQESGKKIKVF. Here the CDR3 DNA reads TGTGCCTTGTGGGAGGTGCAAGAGTCGGGCAAAAAAATCAAGGTATTT.

Within the sample, this clone is large. This chain uses TRGV10 with TRGJP1. TRGV10 falls under the ORF class, with uncertain function. CDR3 length: 14 residues. Trimming took 8 bases from V and 4 from J; bases not matched to a gene: 8. CDR3 nucleotides: TGTGCTGCGTGGGATTGGGGCACTGGTTGGTTCAAGATATTT. Protein sequence: CAAWDWGTGWFKIF.

Within the sample, this clone is large (0.1 to 1%). A much larger clonotype is one base distant, so this may be a read error. The chain joins TRGV9 to TRGJP. The J segment lost 4 bases and the V segment lost 4 bases, leaving 1 base of the junction unmatched. Germline CDR1 GITISATS, CDR2 ISYDGTV (reference sequence). The CDR3 has 15 amino acids. CDR3 loop: CALWDQELGKKIKVF. The CDR3 DNA follows: TGTGCCTTGTGGGACCAAGAGTTGGGCAAAAAAATCAAGGTATTT.

This clone was counted only a few times. This could be a read error, since a much larger clone is one nucleotide away. This chain joins TRGV9 and TRGJP. CDR3 size: 15 residues. CDR1 and CDR2 from the germline V gene are GITISATS and ISYDGTV (reference sequence). Losses at the gene ends were 2 bases for V and 7 bases for J; bases not matched to a gene: 2. The CDR3 DNA reads TGTGCCTTGTGGGAGGACGAGTTGGGCAAAAAAATCAAGGTATTT. Translation gives CALWEDELGKKIKVF.

This clone is large by share. The chain joins TRGV10 to TRGJP1. TRGV10 qualifies as an ORF whose function is uncertain. The CDR3 contains 15 residues. With V trimmed by 8 bases and J by 0 bases, 7 bases remained unmatched. This chain's CDR3 is CAAWDQYTTGWFKIF. In DNA, the CDR3 is TGTGCTGCGTGGGATCAATATACCACTGGTTGGTTCAAGATATTT.